Below, one T cell receptor beta chain is given with its context. Antigen unknown. Profiled with immunoSEQ multiplex PCR; TCRdb holds only in-frame clones, not every one. The data contain 40,000 to 45,000 clones, 70% to 85% of them singletons. The CDR3 totals 12 residues. V dropped 0 bases and J dropped 3 bases, with 3 bases sitting between them. Germline-derived CDR1 and CDR2 are SGDLS and YYNGEE. The sample originates from a study of vaccination effects on CD4 cells after COVID-19. Study summary: Two doses of either BNT162b2 or mRNA-1273 were given to each participant.

Within the ViraFEST assay, antigen-specific CD4+ T cells underwent expansion with viral peptide pools prior to sequencing. An approximately ten-day culture period preceded the isolation of CD4+ T cells. No vaccinee had earlier SARS-CoV-2 infection, and nucleocapsid antibodies were negative. The sample was CD4+ T cells from PBMCs cultured with HCoV-NL63 spike peptides, taken before COVID-19 vaccination. The rearrangement uses TRBV9 and TRBJ1-2, with D unclear. The receptor comes from a human donor who received a COVID-19 vaccine. CDR3 nucleotides: TGTGCCAGCAGCGTAGGGGACTATGGCTACACCTTC. It encodes CASSVGDYGYTF.